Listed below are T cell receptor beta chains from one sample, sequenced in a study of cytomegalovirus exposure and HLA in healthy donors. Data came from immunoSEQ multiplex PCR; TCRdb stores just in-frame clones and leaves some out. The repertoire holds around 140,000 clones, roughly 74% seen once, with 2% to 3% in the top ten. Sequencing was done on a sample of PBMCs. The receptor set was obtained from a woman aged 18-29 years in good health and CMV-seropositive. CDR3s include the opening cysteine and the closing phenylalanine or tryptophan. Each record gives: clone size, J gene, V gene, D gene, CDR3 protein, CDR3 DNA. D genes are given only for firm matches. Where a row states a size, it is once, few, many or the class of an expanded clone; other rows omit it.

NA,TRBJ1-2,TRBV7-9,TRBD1,CASSSTGGAYGYTF,TGTGCCAGCAGCTCGACAGGGGGCGCCTATGGCTACACCTTC
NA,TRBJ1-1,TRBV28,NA,CASSLIGDTEVFF,TGTGCCAGCAGTTTGATCGGGGACACTGAAGTTTTCTTT
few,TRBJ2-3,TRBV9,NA,CASSVEDYTDTQYF,TGTGCCAGCAGCGTAGAGGACTACACAGATACGCAGTATTTT
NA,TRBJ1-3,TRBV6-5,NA,CASSYSTGSGNTIYF,TGTGCCAGCAGTTATTCGACAGGCTCTGGAAACACCATATATTTT
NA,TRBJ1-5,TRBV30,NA,CAWSAPRANQPQHF,TGTGCCTGGAGTGCCCCCAGGGCCAATCAGCCCCAGCATTTT
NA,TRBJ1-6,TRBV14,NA,CASSQGTVNSPLHF,TGTGCCAGCAGCCAAGGAACAGTTAATTCACCCCTCCACTTT
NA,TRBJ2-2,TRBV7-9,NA,CASSLWHTNTGELFF,TGTGCCAGCAGCTTATGGCACACGAACACCGGGGAGCTGTTTTTT
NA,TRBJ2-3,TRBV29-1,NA,CSVGEGPDTQYF,TGCAGCGTTGGAGAGGGGCCAGATACGCAGTATTTT
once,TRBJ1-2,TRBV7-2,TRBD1,CASSLGTGGSYGYTF,TGTGCCAGCAGCTTAGGGACAGGGGGTTCCTATGGCTACACCTTC
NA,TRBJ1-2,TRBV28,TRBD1,CASSYGTGGEGYTF,TGTGCCAGCAGTTACGGGACAGGGGGCGAGGGCTACACCTTC
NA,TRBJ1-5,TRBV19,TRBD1,CASSSITGQLVQMINQPQHF,TGTGCCAGTAGCTCGATTACGGGACAGCTAGTGCAAATGATCAATCAGCCCCAGCATTTT
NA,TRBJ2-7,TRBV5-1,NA,CASSLVRGTSLYEQYF,TGCGCCAGCAGCTTGGTTCGGGGGACCTCCTTATACGAGCAGTACTTC
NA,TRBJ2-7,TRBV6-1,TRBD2,CASSDKDGGGSEQYF,TGTGCCAGCAGTGACAAAGACGGAGGCGGGAGCGAGCAGTACTTC
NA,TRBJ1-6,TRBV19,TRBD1,CASRTGGSPLHF,TGTGCCAGTAGAACAGGGGGTTCACCCCTCCACTTT
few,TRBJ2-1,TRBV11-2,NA,CASGGGEQFF,TGTGCCAGCGGAGGTGGGGAGCAGTTCTTC
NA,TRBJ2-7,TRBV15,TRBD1,CATSSPDRGASYEQYF,TGTGCCACCAGCAGTCCAGACAGGGGGGCATCCTACGAGCAGTACTTC
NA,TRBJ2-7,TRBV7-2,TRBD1,CASSLEWGQANYEQYF,TGTGCCAGCAGCTTAGAGTGGGGACAGGCAAACTACGAGCAGTACTTC
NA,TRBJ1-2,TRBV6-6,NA,CASKAQGSIEHGYTF,TGTGCCAGCAAGGCACAGGGTTCTATAGAGCATGGCTACACCTTC
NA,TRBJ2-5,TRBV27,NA,CASSYGETQYF,TGTGCCAGCAGTTACGGGGAGACCCAGTACTTC
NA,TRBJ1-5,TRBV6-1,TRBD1,CASSAGTEDQPQHF,TGTGCCAGCAGCGCCGGGACAGAAGATCAGCCCCAGCATTTT
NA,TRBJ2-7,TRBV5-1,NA,CASSLGQGPYEQYF,TGCGCCAGCAGCTTGGGGCAGGGTCCCTACGAGCAGTACTTC
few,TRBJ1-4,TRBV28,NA,CASSLEAAGNEKLFF,TGTGCCAGCAGTTTGGAGGCAGCGGGGAATGAAAAACTGTTTTTT
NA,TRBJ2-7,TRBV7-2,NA,CASSIADRIYEQYF,TGTGCCAGCAGCATAGCGGACAGGATTTACGAGCAGTACTTC
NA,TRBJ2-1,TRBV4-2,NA,CASSPRRDFQTYNEQFF,TGTGCCAGCAGCCCCCGAAGGGACTTCCAGACCTACAATGAGCAGTTCTTC
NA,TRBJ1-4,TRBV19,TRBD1,CASSPLPTGFNEKLFF,TGTGCCAGTAGTCCACTCCCGACAGGGTTTAATGAAAAACTGTTTTTT
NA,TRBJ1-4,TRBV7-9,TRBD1,CASSTSGGTEEKLFF,TGTGCCAGCAGTACATCAGGGGGCACGGAGGAAAAACTGTTTTTT
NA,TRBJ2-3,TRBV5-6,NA,CASSGRSGGTDTQYF,TGTGCCAGCAGCGGCCGGAGCGGAGGCACAGATACGCAGTATTTT
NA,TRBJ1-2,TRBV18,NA,CASSPEGKKGYTF,TGTGCCAGCTCACCAGAGGGCAAAAAAGGCTACACCTTC
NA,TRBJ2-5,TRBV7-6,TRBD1,CASSPRTGQETQYF,TGTGCCAGCAGCCCGAGGACAGGACAAGAGACCCAGTACTTC
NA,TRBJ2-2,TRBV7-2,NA,CASSFRGGANTGELFF,TGTGCCAGCAGCTTCCGAGGAGGGGCGAACACCGGGGAGCTGTTTTTT
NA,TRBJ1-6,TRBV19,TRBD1,CATSGGAENSPLHF,TGTGCCACCTCAGGGGGCGCAGAAAATTCACCCCTCCACTTT
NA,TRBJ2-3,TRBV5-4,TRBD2,CASSDAGGTTDTQYF,TGTGCCAGCAGCGACGCGGGAGGGACGACAGATACGCAGTATTTT
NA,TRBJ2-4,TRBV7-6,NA,CASSLGPHSAKNIQYF,TGTGCCAGCAGCTTGGGGCCGCATTCAGCCAAAAACATTCAGTACTTC
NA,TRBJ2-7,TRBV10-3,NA,CASSGTDYEQYF,TGTGCCTCATCCGGGACTGACTACGAGCAGTACTTC
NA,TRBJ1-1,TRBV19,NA,CAPRSGSEAFF,TGTGCACCTAGATCGGGGTCTGAAGCTTTCTTT
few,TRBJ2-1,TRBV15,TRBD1,CATSDWTGSSYNEQFF,TGTGCCACCAGCGACTGGACAGGGAGCTCCTACAATGAGCAGTTCTTC
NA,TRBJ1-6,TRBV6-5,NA,CASSYASRGSPLHF,TGTGCCAGCAGTTATGCCTCCCGAGGGTCACCCCTCCACTTT
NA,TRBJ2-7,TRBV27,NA,CASSFVQGESYEQYF,TGTGCCAGCAGTTTCGTTCAGGGTGAATCCTACGAGCAGTACTTC
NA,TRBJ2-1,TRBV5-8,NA,CASSLGRGNEQFF,TGTGCCAGCAGCTTGGGCCGAGGTAATGAGCAGTTCTTC
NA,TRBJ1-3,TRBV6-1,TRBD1,CASSERTGRNAIYF,TGTGCCAGCAGTGAAAGGACAGGGCGAAACGCCATATATTTT
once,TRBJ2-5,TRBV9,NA,CASSVDSAMQETQYF,TGTGCCAGCAGCGTCGACAGCGCGATGCAAGAGACCCAGTACTTC
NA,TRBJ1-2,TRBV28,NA,CASSFPGQPSYGYTF,TGTGCCAGCAGTTTCCCAGGACAGCCCTCGTATGGCTACACCTTC
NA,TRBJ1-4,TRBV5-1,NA,CASSLGFGVYNEKLFF,TGCGCCAGCAGCTTGGGGTTCGGGGTTTATAATGAAAAACTGTTTTTT
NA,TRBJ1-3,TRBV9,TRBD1,CASSETGGRNTIYF,TGTGCCAGCAGCGAAACAGGGGGGAGAAACACCATATATTTT
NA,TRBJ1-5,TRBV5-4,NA,CASSGDNNQPQHF,TGTGCCAGCAGCGGGGACAACAATCAGCCCCAGCATTTT